One T cell receptor (beta chain) is described in this entry. Its target is not known. No culture step preceded sequencing of the ex vivo isolated memory T cells. This record belongs to a study of CD4 T cell repertoires in COVID-19. Study outcomes and limitations: Some SARS-CoV-2 clonotypes, between 7 and 25%, recurred in SARS-CoV and/or HKU1 cultures.

Data came from immunoSEQ multiplex PCR; TCRdb stores just in-frame clones and leaves some out. The table shows about 75,000 clones, with roughly four fifths occurring only once. Deletions cut 2 bases from V and 9 bases from J, with 11 bases between. The CDR3 sequence is 13 residues long. Per the germline V gene, CDR1 is MNHNS and CDR2 is SASEGT. The TCR was taken from a human donor who had COVID-19. The chain has TRBV6-1 and TRBJ2-1; tentative D call: TRBD1 (7 bases). The specimen was CD4+ T cells from peripheral blood, collected after recovery from COVID-19. The CDR3: CASSESQGGEQFF. CDR3 in DNA: TGTGCCAGCAGTGAATCCCAGGGGGGTGAGCAGTTCTTC.